This T cell receptor (beta chain) derives from a study of CXCR3-negative and CXCR3-positive naive CD8 T cells. Points on this clonotype: Its target is not known.

Study results and limitations: Memory cells diverged, while naive CXCR3-positive and CXCR3-negative cells had similar TRBV-TRBJ usage. Whereas both naive subsets had comparably high diversity, memory CD8+ cells had much lower diversity. More hydrophobic TRB CDR3s occurred in CXCR3-positive than in CXCR3-negative naive cells.

In preparing the TRB cDNA libraries, 5' RACE with UMI labels was used. With the 5' RACE reads reprocessed, TCRdb shows one record per CDR3 protein and no DNA. The clone table shows around 130,000 distinct CDR3 sequences, with the ten largest holding roughly 0.59%. The germline V gene has CDR1 MGHRA and CDR2 YSYEKL. The CDR3 covers 18 residues. Sequences were obtained from naive CXCR3+ CD8+ T cells from blood. The subset: CD45RO-CCR7+CD27+CD95- naive CD8+ T cells expressing CXCR3 (TNR3+). The chain is built from TRBV4-1 and TRBJ2-3; TCRdb's D call of TRBD2 is untestable without DNA. The TCR was taken from a human donor in good health. Some clones in this sample may be carry-over from other donors' samples. This CDR3 is CASSQAPGLAGFTDTQYF.